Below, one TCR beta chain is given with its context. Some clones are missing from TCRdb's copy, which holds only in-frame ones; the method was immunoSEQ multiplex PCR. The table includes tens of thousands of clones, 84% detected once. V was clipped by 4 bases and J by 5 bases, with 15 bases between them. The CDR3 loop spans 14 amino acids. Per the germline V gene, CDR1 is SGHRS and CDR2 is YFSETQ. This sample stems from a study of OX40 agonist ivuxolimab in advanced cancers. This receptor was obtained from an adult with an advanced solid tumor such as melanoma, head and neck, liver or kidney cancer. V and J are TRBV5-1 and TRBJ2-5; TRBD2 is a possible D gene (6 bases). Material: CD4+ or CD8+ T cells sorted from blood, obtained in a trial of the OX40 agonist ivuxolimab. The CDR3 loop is CASSDGTPGETQYF. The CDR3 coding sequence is TGCGCCAGCAGCGACGGGACTCCCGGGGAGACCCAGTACTTC.